The 15 T cell receptor beta chains in this list originate from one sample, sequenced in a study of beta chain features in type 1 diabetes. Isolated RNA was reverse transcribed in full, so expressed TCRB transcripts were sequenced. Assay: immunoSEQ multiplex PCR; the TCRdb copy retains only in-frame clones and omits some. The top ten hold roughly 0.045% of the sample, which has 360,000 or so clones, roughly a fifth seen once. The sample consisted of naive CD4+ T cells from blood. Every receptor here comes from a young woman in good health.

The chain recombines TRBV11-2 with TRBJ2-6; D not resolved. The CDR3 totals 17 residues. The ends were cut back, 2 bases at V and 0 bases at J, with 11 bases in the middle. From germline, CDR1 is SGHAT and CDR2 FQNNGV. The CDR3 protein is CASSLRTRSSGANVLTF. The CDR3 DNA reads as TGTGCCAGCAGCTTACGAACACGAAGCTCTGGGGCCAACGTCCTGACTTTC.

This clone was observed a few times. CDR3 sequence reads: CASSLGTVRGYTF. The CDR3 DNA follows: TGTGCCAGCAGCTTGGGGACAGTGCGCGGCTACACCTTC. The chain employs TRBV11-3 and TRBJ1-2; 7 bases line up with TRBD1. This CDR3 spans 13 amino acids. Germline CDR1 reads SGHNT; CDR2 reads YENEEA. Trimming at V came to 3 bases and at J to 8 bases, leaving 6 bases not matched to a gene.

This clone was counted only a few times. The V gene is TRBV5-1, the J gene TRBJ2-3; 8 bases match TRBD2. Losses at the gene ends were 1 base for V and 5 bases for J; bases not matched to a gene: 6. The CDR3 is made up of 15 amino acids. Germline CDR1 and CDR2: SGHRS and YFSETQ. The CDR3 loop is CASSLSSGRGDTQYF. CDR3 coding DNA: TGCGCCAGCAGCTTGTCCAGCGGGAGAGGAGATACGCAGTATTTT.

The chain has TRBV4-1 and TRBJ2-7; perhaps TRBD2 as D (6 bases). The ends were cut back, 1 base at V and 7 bases at J, with 17 bases in the middle. CDR3 length equals 15 residues. CDR1 is MGHRA, CDR2 YSYEKL, per germline. The CDR3 DNA reads TGCGCCAGCAGCCAAGTACCGGGACTGACTCTGGAGCAGTACTTC. This codes for CASSQVPGLTLEQYF.

This clone was seen a handful of times. The CDR3 sequence is CSVVGAKGAFF. Here the CDR3 DNA reads TGCAGCGTTGTAGGGGCAAAGGGAGCTTTCTTT. The rearrangement uses TRBV29-1 and TRBJ1-1; perhaps TRBD1 as D (5 bases). V was cut by 4 bases and J by 10 bases, with 13 bases left in between. The germline V gene has CDR1 SQVTM and CDR2 ANQGSEA. The length of the CDR3 is 11 residues. The variable domain in full, completed from reference TRBV29-1 and TRBJ1-1, reads SAVISQKPSRDICQRGTSLTIQCQVDSQVTMMFWYRQQPGQSLTLIATANQGSEATYESGFVIDKFPISRPNLTFSTLTVSNMSPEDSSIYLCSVVGAKGAFFGQGTRLTVV.

This clone was observed a handful of times. The genes are TRBV9 and TRBJ2-3; 8 nucleotides align to TRBD2. Trimming at V came to 2 bases and at J to 3 bases, leaving 8 bases not matched to a gene. CDR1 is SGDLS, CDR2 YYNGEE, per germline. The CDR3 totals 16 residues. CDR3: CASSVSGNRRTDTQYF. The CDR3 nucleotides read TGTGCCAGCAGCGTTAGCGGGAACAGGAGGACAGATACGCAGTATTTT.

This clone showed up just a few times. V and J are TRBV5-1 and TRBJ2-7; 9 positions agree with TRBD1. In germline, CDR1 is SGHRS, CDR2 YFSETQ. V gave up 3 bases and J gave up 5 bases; unmatched junction bases: 12. CDR3 length equals 16 residues. In nucleotides, the CDR3 is TGCGCCAGCAGCTCGAACCCGACAGGGGGGGAAAACGAGCAGTACTTC. The encoded protein is CASSSNPTGGENEQYF.

This clone was counted only a few times. CDR3 in amino acids: CASSLDRVGTGELFF. The CDR3 DNA sequence: TGTGCCAGCAGCCTGGACAGGGTGGGCACCGGGGAGCTGTTTTTT. This chain joins TRBV5-4 and TRBJ2-2, with TRBD1 matching over 8 bases. Per germline, CDR1 SGHNT and CDR2 YYREEE (reference sequence). Trimming at V came to 4 bases and at J to 4 bases, leaving 6 bases not matched to a gene. The CDR3 runs 15 residues.

The chain uses TRBV18 and TRBJ1-2, with TRBD1 as a possible D gene (5 bases). This CDR3 spans 15 amino acids. V was pared by 2 bases and J by 2 bases, with 12 bases between. From germline, CDR1 is KGHSH and CDR2 LQKENI. The CDR3 nucleotides are TGTGCCAGCTCACCAGCAAGGGGAGGAAACTATGGCTACACCTTC. Encoded protein: CASSPARGGNYGYTF.

J is TRBJ1-1 and V is TRBV2; maybe TRBD1 (6 bases). Trimming pared 1 base from V and 7 bases from J, leaving 13 bases between. The CDR3 is made up of 14 amino acids. CDR1 and CDR2 from the germline V gene are SNHLY and FYNNEI. DNA for the CDR3: TGTGCCAGCAGTGAAGAAACAGGGACCGGTGAAGCTTTCTTT. It codes for CASSEETGTGEAFF.

The V and J genes are TRBV29-1 and TRBJ1-4, with D possibly matching TRBD1 (5 bases). V shed 3 bases and J shed 8 bases, with 19 bases lying between them. Germline CDR1 is SQVTM and CDR2 is ANQGSEA. The CDR3 length is 15 residues. CDR3 region: CSVEGGSGGREKLFF. As DNA, the CDR3 is TGCAGCGTTGAGGGAGGAAGCGGGGGTCGGGAAAAACTGTTTTTT.

The V and J genes are TRBV4-2 and TRBJ1-1; D is ambiguous. The CDR3 loop spans 13 amino acids. Germline assignment: CDR1 LGHNA and CDR2 YNFKEQ. Trimming pared 0 bases from V and 9 bases from J, leaving 11 bases between. CDR3 coding DNA: TGTGCCAGCAGCCAAGATACTAGCGACAAAGCTTTCTTT. Amino acids: CASSQDTSDKAFF.

As DNA, the CDR3 is TGTGCCAGCAGCGAGGGACTACCCATACAAGAGACCCAGTACTTC. This codes for CASSEGLPIQETQYF. The V and J genes are TRBV7-6 and TRBJ2-5; 7 nucleotides match TRBD2. Germline trimming cut 5 bases from V and 2 bases from J; bases unmatched to any gene: 8. The CDR3 consists of 15 residues. CDR1 and CDR2 (germline): SGHVS, FNYEAQ.

This clone was counted a few times. This chain links TRBV7-9 with TRBJ2-3, with TRBD2 matching over 12 bases. The germline V gene encodes CDR1 SEHNR and CDR2 FQNEAQ (reference sequence). This CDR3 comprises 18 residues. Trimming removed 5 bases from V and 2 bases from J; junction bases left unmatched: 11. Written as DNA, the CDR3 is TGTGCCAGCAGCCCAGAACTCGGGACTAGCGGGCCCACAGATACGCAGTATTTT. This gives the protein CASSPELGTSGPTDTQYF. Filled out from reference TRBV7-9 and TRBJ2-3, the complete variable domain reads DTGVSQNPRHKITKRGQNVTFRCDPISEHNRLYWYRQTLGQGPEFLTYFQNEAQLEKSRLLSDRFSAERPKGSFSTLEIQRTEQGDSAMYLCASSPELGTSGPTDTQYFGPGTRLTVL.

This clone was seen a few times. The gene calls are TRBV5-4 and TRBJ2-5; 11 positions match TRBD2. Germline lookup yields CDR1 SGHNT and CDR2 YYREEE (reference sequence). Losses at the gene ends were 4 bases for V and 5 bases for J; bases not matched to a gene: 10. This CDR3 contains 16 residues. The CDR3 sequence: CASSRVSGGEEETQYF. Here the CDR3 DNA reads TGTGCCAGCAGCCGCGTTAGCGGGGGGGAGGAGGAGACCCAGTACTTC.